The 21 T cell receptor beta chains reported below all come from one sample, sequenced in a study of blood T cell repertoires in COVID-19. Profiling relied on immunoSEQ multiplex PCR, and the TCRdb table lists in-frame clones only, not all of them. The sample records some 7,500 clones, roughly 82% being singletons. The sample taken for sequencing was peripheral blood. The receptors originated from a woman aged 60-75 years with active COVID-19.

V usage is TRBV7-8 and J usage is TRBJ1-2, with D possibly matching TRBD1 (5 bases). Per germline, CDR1 SGHVS and CDR2 FQNEAQ. With 1 base removed from V and 3 bases from J, the gap between germline ends came to 21 bases. CDR3 size: 18 residues. The CDR3 DNA follows: TGTGCCAGCAGCTTAGGTTATCTGGCCGGGCCGGGGGACTATGGCTACACCTTC. This codes for CASSLGYLAGPGDYGYTF.

This chain connects TRBV28 to TRBJ2-1, with D tentatively TRBD2 (7 bases). The ends were cut back, 3 bases at V and 2 bases at J, with 11 bases in the middle. There are 15 residues in the CDR3. The germline CDR1 and CDR2 sequences are MDHEN and SYDVKM. CDR3 DNA: TGTGCCAGCAGTTTTAGGGGGGGGGCCTACAATGAGCAGTTCTTC. Its translation is CASSFRGGAYNEQFF. Complete variable domain (other parts from reference TRBV28 and TRBJ2-1): DVKVTQSSRYLVKRTGEKVFLECVQDMDHENMFWYRQDPGLGLRLIYFSYDVKMKEKGDIPEGYSVSREKKERFSLILESASTNQTSMYLCASSFRGGAYNEQFFGPGTRLTVL.

The CDR3 sequence is CASSPTNGDYEQYF. In DNA, the CDR3 is TGTGCCAGCTCACCAACCAACGGAGACTACGAGCAGTACTTC. This chain connects TRBV18 to TRBJ2-7; D call uncertain. Per germline, CDR1 KGHSH and CDR2 LQKENI. The V end was cut by 2 bases, the J end by 3 bases, with 11 bases between. This CDR3 is 14 amino acids long.

The chain is built from TRBV5-1 and TRBJ1-4; TRBD1 agrees at 7 bases. CDR1 SGHRS and CDR2 YFSETQ come from the germline V gene. CDR3 length equals 16 residues. Trimming took 2 bases from V and 6 from J; bases not matched to a gene: 10. CDR3 region: CASSFGTGQTDEKLFF. In nucleotides, the CDR3 is TGCGCCAGCAGCTTCGGGACGGGACAGACCGATGAAAAACTGTTTTTT.

This sequence joins TRBV25-1 and TRBJ1-3; D call uncertain. Germline CDR1 and CDR2: MGHDK and SYGVNS. The CDR3 extends over 14 amino acids. The V end lost 5 bases, the J end lost 4 bases, and 12 bases lay between the germline ends. In DNA form, the CDR3 reads TGTGCCAGCAGTCCCCGGACGGGGGGAAACACCATATATTTT. Protein product: CASSPRTGGNTIYF. Filled out from reference TRBV25-1 and TRBJ1-3, the complete variable domain reads EADIYQTPRYLVIGTGKKITLECSQTMGHDKMYWYQQDPGMELHLIHYSYGVNSTEKGDLSSESTVSRIRTEHFPLTLESARPSHTSQYLCASSPRTGGNTIYFGEGSWLTVV.

V and J are TRBV9 and TRBJ1-6; 8 bases agree with TRBD1. The CDR3 consists of 16 residues. Germline CDR1 SGDLS, CDR2 YYNGEE. Trimming removed 2 bases from V and 2 bases from J; junction bases left unmatched: 3. The CDR3 region is CASSVTGDPYNSPLHF. In nucleotides, the CDR3 is TGTGCCAGCAGCGTGACAGGGGACCCCTATAATTCACCCCTCCACTTT.

V is TRBV10-1 and J is TRBJ2-1, with TRBD2 matching 8 bases. With V trimmed by 6 bases and J by 8 bases, 15 bases remained unmatched. Germline CDR1 and CDR2: WNHNN and SYGVQD (reference sequence). The CDR3 loop spans 16 amino acids. CDR3 sequence: CASSRAGVVTVDEQFF. Written as DNA, the CDR3 is TGCGCCAGCAGCCGAGCGGGGGTCGTTACGGTCGATGAGCAGTTCTTC.

The J gene is TRBJ2-5, the V gene TRBV5-1; 14 bases agree with TRBD2. CDR3 length equals 18 residues. Germline V gives CDR1 SGHRS, CDR2 YFSETQ. V was pared by 3 bases and J by 0 bases, with 7 bases of the junction left unmatched. Here the CDR3 reads CASSSGLAGGGYQETQYF. The CDR3 DNA is TGCGCCAGCAGCTCCGGACTAGCGGGGGGTGGGTACCAAGAGACCCAGTACTTC. Variable domain in full (rest from reference TRBV5-1 and TRBJ2-5): KAGVTQTPRYLIKTRGQQVTLSCSPISGHRSVSWYQQTPGQGLQFLFEYFSETQRNKGNFPGRFSGRQFSNSRSEMNVSTLELGDSALYLCASSSGLAGGGYQETQYFGPGTRLLVL.

The rearrangement uses TRBV9 and TRBJ1-2; no definite D call. Germline V gene lookup returns CDR1 SGDLS and CDR2 YYNGEE. Deletions cut 0 bases from V and 7 bases from J, with 10 bases between. The CDR3 loop spans 13 amino acids. The CDR3, as DNA: TGTGCCAGCAGCGTAGACCCCGAGGGTGGCTACACCTTC. This sequence encodes CASSVDPEGGYTF.

This chain uses TRBV28 with TRBJ2-1; 11 bases are a match to TRBD1. Trimming cost V 7 bases and J 10 bases; bases outside gene matches: 9. The length of the CDR3 is 14 residues. Germline V gene sequence: CDR1 MDHEN, CDR2 SYDVKM. The CDR3 loop reads CASTSDRGRREQFF. As DNA, the CDR3 is TGTGCCAGCACCTCGGACAGGGGGCGCCGGGAGCAGTTCTTC.

This sequence joins TRBV6-5 and TRBJ1-1; possible D gene TRBD1, 5 bases. Germline V CDR1 and CDR2: MNHEY, SVGAGI. The CDR3 runs to 13 residues. Trimming removed 5 bases from V and 8 bases from J, with 15 bases in between. The CDR3 DNA sequence: TGTGCCAGCAGTCGAGATAGCGGGGCGGAAGCTTTCTTT. Its protein is CASSRDSGAEAFF.

The chain uses TRBV9 and TRBJ2-3; TRBD2 agrees at 15 bases. The CDR3 is made up of 19 amino acids. Trimming at V came to 0 bases and at J to 1 base, leaving 6 bases not matched to a gene. The germline gives CDR1 SGDLS, CDR2 YYNGEE. CDR3 DNA sequence: TGTGCCAGCAGCGTAGCACGGACTAGCGGGGGGGCGGGCACAGATACGCAGTATTTT. It encodes CASSVARTSGGAGTDTQYF.

CDR3 loop: CASSQDGQVPNGYTF. The DNA for the CDR3 is TGCGCCAGCAGCCAAGACGGTCAGGTGCCCAATGGCTACACCTTC. V gene TRBV4-3 combines with J gene TRBJ1-2, with unresolved D. Trimming removed 0 bases at V and 6 bases at J, with 14 bases between. Germline CDR1 LGHNA, CDR2 YSLEER. The CDR3 covers 15 residues.

The chain carries TRBV30 and TRBJ2-6; 7 nucleotides match TRBD1. This CDR3 has 18 amino acids. Losses at the gene ends were 0 bases for V and 0 bases for J; bases not matched to a gene: 8. Germline CDR1 and CDR2: GTSNPN and SVGIG (reference sequence). The CDR3 DNA follows: TGTGCCTGGAGTGTACGCCAGGGGACAGTCTCTGGGGCCAACGTCCTGACTTTC. It specifies CAWSVRQGTVSGANVLTF.

The chain is built from TRBV19 and TRBJ2-3, with TRBD1 identical over 9 bases. V shed 4 bases, J shed 4 bases, and the junction held 9 bases outside the gene matches. Germline loops: CDR1 LNHDA, CDR2 SQIVND (reference sequence). CDR3 length: 16 amino acids. CDR3 sequence reads: CASSKAGTGQSDTQYF. The CDR3, as DNA: TGTGCCAGTAGTAAAGCCGGGACAGGGCAATCAGATACGCAGTATTTT.

The gene calls are TRBV5-1 and TRBJ2-7, with 7 positions matching TRBD1. V shed 2 bases and J 0 bases; nucleotides not matched to a gene: 2. Germline V lookup: CDR1 SGHRS, CDR2 YFSETQ. This CDR3 has 14 residues. The CDR3, as DNA: TGCGCCAGCAGCTTAGGGGACAGCTCCTACGAGCAGTACTTC. Protein: CASSLGDSSYEQYF.

The chain uses TRBV3-1 (or the pseudogene TRBV3-2) and TRBJ2-1; TRBD2 matches at 11 bases. J was trimmed by 0 bases and V by 1 base; bases with no gene match: 11. Per germline, CDR1 LGHDT and CDR2 YNNKEL (reference sequence). The CDR3 contains 20 residues. CDR3 region: CASSQAVPGLAELSYNEQFF. CDR3 nucleotide sequence: TGTGCCAGCAGCCAAGCCGTCCCGGGACTAGCGGAACTCTCCTACAATGAGCAGTTCTTC.

J is TRBJ2-2 and V is TRBV9, with D tentatively TRBD2 (6 bases). The CDR3 has 15 residues. Per the germline V gene, CDR1 is SGDLS and CDR2 is YYNGEE. Trimming shortened V by 6 bases and J by 1 base, and 13 bases separated the two germline ends. CDR3 DNA sequence: TGTGCCAGCACCCAATTGGGGGGGAACACCGGGGAGCTGTTTTTT. Its translation: CASTQLGGNTGELFF.

The rearrangement uses TRBV7-9 and TRBJ2-1, with 7 nucleotides matching TRBD2. Trimming cost V 5 bases and J 6 bases; bases outside gene matches: 4. Germline V CDR1 and CDR2: SEHNR, FQNEAQ (reference sequence). There are 13 residues in the CDR3. Here the CDR3 reads CASSPRGGNEQFF. The DNA for the CDR3 is TGTGCCAGCAGCCCCCGCGGGGGCAATGAGCAGTTCTTC.

This clone was found a few times. The chain recombines TRBV27 with TRBJ1-5; a weak D match, TRBD1 (6 bases). With 3 bases removed from V and 9 bases from J, the gap between germline ends came to 18 bases. Germline V gene data show CDR1 as MNHEY and CDR2 as SMNVEV (reference sequence). There are 15 residues in the CDR3. CDR3 sequence reads: CASSLDSGVNGPQHF. CDR3 sequence (DNA): TGTGCCAGCAGTTTGGACTCAGGGGTTAATGGGCCCCAGCATTTT.

The chain combines TRBV7-2 with TRBJ1-6; maybe TRBD1 (5 bases). Germline assignment: CDR1 SGHTA and CDR2 FQGNSA. The CDR3 runs to 14 residues. V was cut by 0 bases and J by 7 bases, with 7 bases left in between. CDR3 region: CASSLARQNSPLHF. In DNA, the CDR3 is TGTGCCAGCAGCTTAGCAAGACAGAATTCACCCCTCCACTTT. Using reference TRBV7-2 and TRBJ1-6 for the parts outside the CDR3, the full variable domain is GAGVSQSPSNKVTEKGKDVELRCDPISGHTALYWYRQSLGQGLEFLIYFQGNSAPDKSGLPSDRFSAERTGGSVSTLTIQRTQQEDSAVYLCASSLARQNSPLHFGNGTRLTVT.